The entry below describes one T cell receptor (beta chain). The data originate from a study of CD8+CD57+ T cells in acquired aplastic anemia. TCR beta VDJ and CDR3 were profiled, and genomic DNA was the template. TCRdb recomputed calls from the reads with MiXCR, one row per CDR3 protein. Of roughly 150,000 distinct CDR3 sequences listed, around 43% are singletons. Sequencing involved patients with CD8+CD57+ cell expansion previously shown by flow cytometry. At the time of blood sampling, patients had not yet received any therapy. The CDR3 runs to 14 residues. Trimming shortened V by 3 bases and J by 7 bases, and 11 bases separated the two germline ends. CDR1 and CDR2 from the germline V gene are KGHDR and SFDVKD.

The receptor was derived from a human donor with aplastic anemia. Input material: sorted CD4+, CD8+, or CD8+CD57+ T cells (not recorded which) from PBMCs. This chain links TRBV24-1 with TRBJ1-4, with no clear D. CDR3 loop: CATSDPQSSEKLFF. CDR3 sequence (DNA): TGTGCCACCAGTGATCCCCAAAGCAGTGAAAAACTGTTTTTT.